This T cell receptor (beta chain) stems from a study of T cells after yellow fever vaccination. Regarding the study as a whole: Re-detected after boosting: most primary clones, around 97% of CD4 and less than 90% of CD8.

CDR1 MDHEN and CDR2 SYDVKM come from the germline V gene. The CDR3 length is 13 residues. V gave up 3 bases and J gave up 4 bases, with 9 bases separating them. This clonotype was detected only a few times. Its matching antigen is unknown. TCRdb recomputed calls from the 5' RACE reads with MiXCR, one row per CDR3 protein. The sample carries about 360,000 distinct CDR3 sequences, approximately 5.7% recorded once. Material: PBMCs, obtained 5 days after the yellow fever booster vaccination. V usage is TRBV28 and J usage is TRBJ1-2; the D is unclear. This clonotype originated in a man aged 25 to 40 who received the YFV17D yellow fever vaccine. The CDR3 loop reads CASSFGLGYGYTF. CDR3 sequence (DNA): TGTGCCAGCAGTTTTGGGCTCGGCTATGGCTACACCTTC.